This TCR beta chain comes out of a study of blood T cells in healthy people across ages. This clonotype was found a few times. No antigen is known for it. The authors ran a second PCR of roughly 6 to 11 cycles using a sample-barcoded 5' primer and a J-beta primer mix. Tags on each cDNA molecule came from a template-switch adaptor with 12 random nucleotides. Sequencing yielded, for each sample, at least 3 million paired-end reads carrying CDR3. TCRdb reprocessed the 5' RACE reads via MiXCR and lists one record per CDR3 protein. The repertoire holds 1.5 million to 2 million distinct CDR3 sequences, with just under 50% as singletons. Overall study findings and caveats: Underestimates were what the diversity estimates from one million T cells were considered to be.

The CDR3 consists of 14 residues. The germline CDR1 and CDR2 sequences are DFQATT and SNEGSKA (reference sequence). J lost 5 bases, V lost 5 bases, and 11 bases had no gene match. The sequence was collected from a woman between 40 and 50 years old in good health. The rearrangement uses TRBV20-1 and TRBJ2-7, with TRBD1 identical over 8 bases. The material sequenced was blood. DNA of the CDR3: TGCAGTGCTTTTCCAGGGGGCGATCGCCACGAGCAGTACTTC. Translating gives CSAFPGGDRHEQYF.